The 29 T cell receptor beta chains given below trace back to one sample, sequenced in a study of shared clonotypes between healthy human individuals. CD45RO-negative, CCR7-selected cells formed the naive CD8 fraction, which excluded terminally differentiated effector memory CD45RA+ cells. Clones were read by immunoSEQ multiplex PCR, and TCRdb kept only the in-frame ones, dropping some. The repertoire holds 1.5 million to 2.5 million clones, with roughly 95% as singletons. Sample: naive CD8+ T cells sorted from blood. These receptors were collected from a young man in good health.

The V gene is TRBV7-8, the J gene TRBJ2-7; 8 nucleotides align to TRBD2. The J segment lost 4 bases and the V segment lost 5 bases, leaving 10 bases of the junction unmatched. CDR3 length equals 15 residues. Germline V CDR1 and CDR2: SGHVS, FQNEAQ. CDR3 loop: CASSQTSGKGYEQYF. In DNA form, the CDR3 reads TGTGCCAGCAGCCAAACTAGCGGAAAAGGGTACGAGCAGTACTTC.

On this clone itself: The same CDR3 can be traced to other DNA sequences in this sample. The gene calls are TRBV9 and TRBJ1-5; D gene uncertain. The germline CDR1 and CDR2 sequences are SGDLS and YYNGEE. Trimming removed 0 bases from V and 0 bases from J, with 4 bases in between. The CDR3 loop spans 14 amino acids. The CDR3 reads CASSVGVSNQPQHF. The CDR3, as DNA: TGTGCCAGCAGCGTAGGGGTTAGCAATCAGCCCCAGCATTTT.

The chain uses TRBV7-6 and TRBJ2-6, with TRBD1 as a possible D gene (5 bases). The germline CDR1 and CDR2 sequences are SGHVS and FNYEAQ. This CDR3 is built from 16 residues. V shed 5 bases and J shed 4 bases, with 15 bases lying between them. CDR3 amino acids: CASSRPQGSGANVLTF. As DNA, the CDR3 is TGTGCCAGCAGCCGCCCCCAGGGATCCGGGGCCAACGTCCTGACTTTC.

Regarding this clone: The sample has other DNA sequences that encode this CDR3 too. The DNA of the CDR3 is TGCGCCAGCAGCTTAAGACTAGCGGGAGACACCGGGGAGCTGTTTTTT. Translating gives CASSLRLAGDTGELFF. The chain uses TRBV4-1 and TRBJ2-2; TRBD2 matches 12 bases. CDR1 is MGHRA, CDR2 YSYEKL, per germline. After removal of 5 bases from V and 3 bases from J, the junction contained 4 bases not matched to a gene. The length of the CDR3 is 16 residues.

The V gene is TRBV27, the J gene TRBJ2-3; TRBD2 agrees at 10 bases. CDR3 length equals 13 residues. V dropped 5 bases and J dropped 8; count of bases not matched to a gene: 4. The germline V gene has CDR1 MNHEY and CDR2 SMNVEV (reference sequence). The CDR3 sequence: CASSTSGTGTQYF. Here the CDR3 DNA reads TGTGCCAGCAGTACTAGCGGGACCGGTACGCAGTATTTT.

V is TRBV20-1 and J is TRBJ1-1; D is undetermined. The CDR3 extends over 10 amino acids. With 2 bases removed from V and 6 bases from J, the gap between germline ends came to 4 bases. CDR1 is DFQATT and CDR2 is SNEGSKA in the germline V gene (reference sequence). The CDR3 here is CSARHPEAFF. CDR3 DNA: TGCAGTGCTAGACACCCTGAAGCTTTCTTT.

The CDR3 protein is CASSQDILGGLGGYTF. As DNA, the CDR3 is TGCGCCAGCAGCCAAGACATCTTAGGAGGGCTTGGCGGCTACACCTTC. V usage is TRBV4-1 and J usage is TRBJ1-2; D ambiguous. Trimming took off 0 bases at V and 8 bases at J, with 19 bases between the two ends. The germline gives CDR1 MGHRA, CDR2 YSYEKL. CDR3 length equals 16 residues.

This chain uses TRBV4-1 with TRBJ2-7; 9 bases are a match to TRBD1. V was clipped by 3 bases and J by 4 bases; unmatched bases: 7. This CDR3 region has 15 residues. Germline V gene data show CDR1 as MGHRA and CDR2 as YSYEKL. The CDR3 reads CASSQIDRGGYEQYF. CDR3 DNA sequence: TGCGCCAGCAGCCAGATCGACAGGGGGGGATACGAGCAGTACTTC.

V and J are TRBV19 and TRBJ1-1; possible D gene TRBD1, 5 bases. CDR3 length: 14 residues. Per the germline V gene, CDR1 is LNHDA and CDR2 is SQIVND (reference sequence). Trimming cost V 2 bases and J 6 bases, with 13 bases left between them. In DNA form, the CDR3 reads TGTGCCAGTAGTATAATGGGTGGGGCCCCTGAAGCTTTCTTT. Residues: CASSIMGGAPEAFF.

This chain connects TRBV27 to TRBJ1-5; D not certain. V lost 4 bases and J lost 2, with 6 bases in between. The CDR3 has 13 amino acids. Germline V gene data show CDR1 as MNHEY and CDR2 as SMNVEV (reference sequence). This CDR3 is CASSYGGNQPQHF. CDR3 bases: TGTGCCAGCAGTTACGGTGGCAATCAGCCCCAGCATTTT.

The V and J genes are TRBV28 and TRBJ2-7; 7 nucleotides match TRBD2. The germline V gene encodes CDR1 MDHEN and CDR2 SYDVKM. The J segment lost 5 bases and the V segment lost 2 bases, leaving 6 bases of the junction unmatched. The CDR3 totals 14 residues. The CDR3 loop reads CASSLMQAGDEQYF. CDR3 DNA sequence: TGTGCCAGCAGTTTAATGCAGGCGGGGGACGAGCAGTACTTC.

This chain joins TRBV9 and TRBJ2-5, with D hard to call. The CDR3 length is 14 residues. CDR1 and CDR2 from the germline V gene are SGDLS and YYNGEE. V was shortened by 1 base and J by 4 bases, with 11 bases between the two germline ends. CDR3 sequence reads: CASSVPGKGETQYF. Here the CDR3 DNA reads TGTGCCAGCAGCGTACCCGGTAAGGGAGAGACCCAGTACTTC.

The gene calls are TRBV27 and TRBJ1-2; D might be TRBD1 (5 bases). The CDR3 length is 14 residues. V gave up 2 bases and J gave up 4 bases, with 11 bases separating them. CDR1 is MNHEY, CDR2 SMNVEV, per germline (reference sequence). The CDR3 spells CASSLQGVGYGYTF. DNA for the CDR3: TGTGCCAGCAGTTTACAAGGGGTTGGCTATGGCTACACCTTC.

The rearrangement joins TRBV11-2 to TRBJ2-5; no clear D. The V end was cut by 6 bases, the J end by 2 bases, with 10 bases between. CDR3 size: 13 residues. Germline V gene sequence: CDR1 SGHAT, CDR2 FQNNGV. CDR3 sequence: CASRPDFQETQYF. The CDR3 coding sequence is TGTGCCAGCAGACCCGACTTTCAAGAGACCCAGTACTTC.

V gene TRBV7-6 combines with J gene TRBJ2-1; 15 bases line up with TRBD2. This CDR3 spans 21 amino acids. Unmatched junction bases numbered 13, after V lost 0 bases and J lost 4 bases. Looked up from germline, CDR1 is SGHVS and CDR2 is FNYEAQ. The CDR3 nucleotides are TGTGCCAGCAGCTTAGCGGGGACTAGCGGGGGGCAAGGGTCCCTGTACAATGAGCAGTTCTTC. Its protein is CASSLAGTSGGQGSLYNEQFF.

V is TRBV28 and J is TRBJ1-2; D gene unclear. V was pared by 3 bases and J by 0 bases, with 17 bases between. CDR3 length: 17 residues. The germline gives CDR1 MDHEN, CDR2 SYDVKM. CDR3 DNA sequence: TGTGCCAGCAGTTTGGGCGACGAAGGAGAAGCTAACTATGGCTACACCTTC. Protein product: CASSLGDEGEANYGYTF.

This clone occurred once. This rearrangement joins TRBV10-3 to TRBJ1-2; D is possibly TRBD1 (5 bases). The CDR3 sequence is 14 residues long. V was cut by 10 bases and J by 0 bases, with 15 bases left in between. Germline CDR1 reads ENHRY; CDR2 reads SYGVKD. DNA of the CDR3: TGTGCCACCTTGACAGTTCCAGCTAACTATGGCTACACCTTC. Residues: CATLTVPANYGYTF.

The chain recombines TRBV4-1 with TRBJ2-7; D tentatively reads TRBD1 or TRBD2 (5 bases each). The CDR3 is made up of 14 amino acids. With 2 bases removed from V and 7 bases from J, the gap between germline ends came to 15 bases. Germline V gives CDR1 MGHRA, CDR2 YSYEKL. CDR3 nucleotides: TGCGCCAGCAGCCAAAGAGGGACCGCCGAGGAGCAGTACTTC. This sequence encodes CASSQRGTAEEQYF.

The chain is built from TRBV7-9 and TRBJ1-1; D is ambiguous. Trimming pared 2 bases from V and 5 bases from J, leaving 12 bases between. From germline, CDR1 is SEHNR and CDR2 FQNEAQ (reference sequence). The CDR3 consists of 14 residues. CDR3 nucleotides: TGTGCCAGCAGCTTAAGTTCGGAAGGAACTGAAGCTTTCTTT. This gives the protein CASSLSSEGTEAFF.

CDR3 nucleotide sequence: TGTGCCATCAGTGAGCCTGACCCCGGGACTAGGGCCTACGAGCAGTACTTC. Protein sequence: CAISEPDPGTRAYEQYF. V is TRBV10-3 and J is TRBJ2-7; TRBD2 matches 8 bases. Germline lookup yields CDR1 ENHRY and CDR2 SYGVKD. Germline trimming cut 2 bases from V and 2 bases from J; bases unmatched to any gene: 11. The CDR3 is 17 residues long.

Details on this clone: Other nucleotide sequences from this sample produce the same CDR3. V usage is TRBV9 and J usage is TRBJ2-7; 7 bases line up with TRBD2. The CDR3 sequence is 15 residues long. Germline V gene lookup returns CDR1 SGDLS and CDR2 YYNGEE. V dropped 0 bases and J dropped 2; count of bases not matched to a gene: 5. As DNA, the CDR3 is TGTGCCAGCAGCGTAGGCGGGGGTTTAACCTACGAGCAGTACTTC. Translated: CASSVGGGLTYEQYF.

The V call is TRBV4-1, the J call TRBJ1-5; D unresolved. The germline gives CDR1 MGHRA, CDR2 YSYEKL. Trimming cost V 0 bases and J 4 bases, with 13 bases left between them. The CDR3 consists of 16 residues. CDR3 loop: CASSQDAIPINQPQHF. The CDR3 coding sequence is TGCGCCAGCAGCCAAGATGCAATCCCGATAAATCAGCCCCAGCATTTT.

V usage is TRBV30 and J usage is TRBJ1-1; unclear D gene. The CDR3 contains 13 residues. Trimming took 0 bases from V and 4 from J, leaving 9 bases between them. The germline CDR1 and CDR2 sequences are GTSNPN and SVGIG (reference sequence). CDR3: CAWSVYPSTEAFF. CDR3 bases: TGTGCCTGGAGTGTATATCCTTCCACTGAAGCTTTCTTT.

The gene calls are TRBV9 and TRBJ1-4; a possible D gene is TRBD1 (6 bases). The CDR3 totals 15 residues. Germline assignment: CDR1 SGDLS and CDR2 YYNGEE. V dropped 0 bases and J dropped 8 bases, with 14 bases sitting between them. In DNA, the CDR3 is TGTGCCAGCAGCGTAGAGGGGGGTTTGGGAGAAAAACTGTTTTTT. It is translated as CASSVEGGLGEKLFF. Full variable domain (remainder filled in from reference TRBV9 and TRBJ1-4): DSGVTQTPKHLITATGQRVTLRCSPRSGDLSVYWYQQSLDQGLQFLIQYYNGEERAKGNILERFSAQQFPDLHSELNLSSLELGDSALYFCASSVEGGLGEKLFFGSGTQLSVL.

The chain links TRBV2 to TRBJ2-7; 9 nucleotides agree with TRBD1. V gave up 3 bases and J gave up 1 base; unmatched junction bases: 13. Germline CDR1 SNHLY, CDR2 FYNNEI. This CDR3 region has 18 residues. CDR3 DNA sequence: TGTGCCAGCAGTGAGAGCGTTCCCGGGACAGGGAGGTCCTACGAGCAGTACTTC. Its protein product is CASSESVPGTGRSYEQYF.

Note on this clone: Other DNA sequences in the sample encode the same CDR3. This chain uses TRBV19 with TRBJ2-7; tentatively, D is TRBD1 or TRBD2 (5 bases each). The CDR3 covers 12 residues. Germline V gene sequence: CDR1 LNHDA, CDR2 SQIVND (reference sequence). V lost 0 bases and J 5 bases, leaving 5 bases between the germline ends. The CDR3 DNA sequence: TGTGCCAGTAGTATAGAGGGGGACGAGCAGTACTTC. Amino acid sequence: CASSIEGDEQYF.

This clone showed up just once. Other DNA sequences in the sample encode the same CDR3. The gene calls are TRBV27 and TRBJ1-6; 10 bases map to TRBD1. The V and J ends lost 5 bases and 10 bases, in that order; junction bases with no gene match: 5. Germline V gene data show CDR1 as MNHEY and CDR2 as SMNVEV (reference sequence). The CDR3 is 14 amino acids. CDR3 sequence: CASSAGTGVSPLHF. The CDR3, as DNA: TGTGCCAGCAGTGCCGGGACAGGGGTCTCACCCCTCCACTTT.

The chain joins TRBV2 to TRBJ1-1, with D perhaps TRBD1 (6 bases). The CDR3 length is 13 residues. V lost 8 bases to trimming and J lost 3 bases, with 13 bases between them. CDR1 is SNHLY and CDR2 is FYNNEI in the germline V gene. CDR3 DNA sequence: TGTGCCAGCCAACAGGGTTGGGACACTGAAGCTTTCTTT. The encoded protein is CASQQGWDTEAFF.

This chain joins TRBV6-5 and TRBJ2-5, with D tentatively TRBD1 (6 bases). The V and J ends lost 4 bases and 2 bases respectively, with 14 bases between them. The CDR3 sequence is 15 residues long. Germline values: CDR1 MNHEY, CDR2 SVGAGI. The CDR3 loop is CASSLIRDTQETQYF. The CDR3 DNA is TGTGCCAGCAGTTTAATCCGGGACACTCAAGAGACCCAGTACTTC.